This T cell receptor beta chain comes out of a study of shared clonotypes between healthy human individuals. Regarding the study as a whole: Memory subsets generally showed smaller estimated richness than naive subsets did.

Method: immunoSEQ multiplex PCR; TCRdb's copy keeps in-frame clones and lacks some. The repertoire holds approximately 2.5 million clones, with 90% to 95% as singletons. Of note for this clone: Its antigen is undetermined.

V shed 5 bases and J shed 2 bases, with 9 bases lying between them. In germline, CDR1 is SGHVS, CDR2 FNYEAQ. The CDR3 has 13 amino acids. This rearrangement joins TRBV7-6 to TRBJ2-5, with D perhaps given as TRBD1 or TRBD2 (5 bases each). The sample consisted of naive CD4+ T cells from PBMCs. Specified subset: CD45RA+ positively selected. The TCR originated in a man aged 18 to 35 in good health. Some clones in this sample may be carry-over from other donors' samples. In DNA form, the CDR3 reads TGTGCCAGCAGCGGGGGAGTTCAAGAGACCCAGTACTTC. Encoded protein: CASSGGVQETQYF.